This TCR beta chain stems from a study of blood T cell repertoires in COVID-19. Whole-study context: Samples of COVID-19 (acute and convalescent) were obtained from the United States, Italy and Spain. Sources were T cells, B-cell-depleted T cells, or PBMCs; the material itself was cDNA or gDNA.

Germline V gene data show CDR1 as SGHRS and CDR2 as YFSETQ. This CDR3 is 12 amino acids long. V was shortened by 0 bases and J by 5 bases, with 5 bases between the two germline ends. Data came from immunoSEQ multiplex PCR; TCRdb stores just in-frame clones and leaves some out. The sample carries about 300,000 clones, roughly 89% recorded once. This receptor was obtained from a woman aged 25 to 39 with COVID-19, enrolled during active disease. The specimen was peripheral blood. The chain carries TRBV5-1 and TRBJ1-2; no clear D gene. CDR3 loop: CASSLDRYGYTF. CDR3 coding DNA: TGCGCCAGCAGCTTGGACAGATATGGCTACACCTTC.